The 31 T cell receptor beta chains below come from one sample, sequenced in a study of post-analysis software for immune sequencing data. Study outcomes and limitations: TRBV5-6, TRBV5-1 and TRBV20-1 were among a few TRBV segments more frequent in patients than controls.

TCR beta cDNA libraries had unique molecular identifiers. A single record per CDR3 protein comes from TCRdb applying MiXCR to the PCR reads. Of about 770,000 distinct CDR3 sequences in the sample, 35% to 55% were seen once. No antigen has been identified for these receptors. The sequenced sample was blood. These receptors came from a girl between 5 and 17 years old with multiple sclerosis.

The chain couples TRBV20-1 to TRBJ1-5; the match to TRBD1 covers 9 bases. Germline V gene data show CDR1 as DFQATT and CDR2 as SNEGSKA (reference sequence). The CDR3 totals 13 residues. Losses at the gene ends were 8 bases for V and 1 base for J; bases not matched to a gene: 3. The chain's CDR3 is CSIQGASNQPQHF. CDR3 sequence (DNA): TGCAGTATACAGGGGGCAAGCAATCAGCCCCAGCATTTT.

The chain uses TRBV29-1 and TRBJ2-3; 7 bases fit TRBD2. Germline CDR1 reads SQVTM; CDR2 reads ANQGSEA. The CDR3 spans 14 residues. V lost 5 bases to trimming and J lost 3 bases; unmatched junction nucleotides: 8. The CDR3 region has the DNA TGCAGCGTTTACGGCGGGAGAATGACAGATACGCAGTATTTT. It encodes CSVYGGRMTDTQYF.

The chain uses TRBV20-1 and TRBJ2-3; the match to TRBD1 covers 9 bases. The CDR3 has 13 amino acids. The V and J ends lost 4 bases and 6 bases, in that order; junction bases with no gene match: 5. Looked up from germline, CDR1 is DFQATT and CDR2 is SNEGSKA (reference sequence). CDR3 amino acids: CSAKGQGTDTQYF. CDR3 bases: TGCAGTGCTAAAGGACAGGGGACGGATACGCAGTATTTT.

This sequence joins TRBV5-1 and TRBJ2-1; possibly TRBD1 or TRBD2 for D (5 bases each). Germline loops: CDR1 SGHRS, CDR2 YFSETQ. This CDR3 contains 14 residues. V lost 4 bases, J lost 8 bases, and 16 bases lay in between. The CDR3 region is CASSPGPGRDEQFF. Written as DNA, the CDR3 is TGCGCCAGCAGCCCCGGGCCGGGGCGGGATGAGCAGTTCTTC. Variable domain in full (rest from reference TRBV5-1 and TRBJ2-1): KAGVTQTPRYLIKTRGQQVTLSCSPISGHRSVSWYQQTPGQGLQFLFEYFSETQRNKGNFPGRFSGRQFSNSRSEMNVSTLELGDSALYLCASSPGPGRDEQFFGPGTRLTVL.

The J gene is TRBJ1-5, the V gene TRBV2, with 9 nucleotides matching TRBD1. The CDR3 totals 17 residues. Per germline, CDR1 SNHLY and CDR2 FYNNEI. J was trimmed by 2 bases and V by 6 bases; bases with no gene match: 11. CDR3 in DNA: TGTGCCAGCAGGCTTTCCCCTACAGGGGGCGGCAATCAGCCCCAGCATTTT. It specifies CASRLSPTGGGNQPQHF.

This chain uses TRBV29-1 with TRBJ2-1; D gene unclear. V was cut by 4 bases and J by 6 bases, with 19 bases left in between. Looked up from germline, CDR1 is SQVTM and CDR2 is ANQGSEA. The CDR3 has 15 amino acids. The CDR3 is CSVGGDGVPGNEQFF. The CDR3 DNA is TGCAGCGTTGGAGGTGATGGAGTACCGGGCAATGAGCAGTTCTTC.

Worth noting for this clonotype: The CDR3 does not end in the conserved phenylalanine or tryptophan, so this is likely a read error. The chain is built from TRBV12-3 or TRBV12-4 and TRBJ2-3; D unresolved. Trimming shortened V by 4 bases and J by 3 bases, and 11 bases separated the two germline ends. This CDR3 spans 14 amino acids. Here the CDR3 reads CASSSLDRTDTQYS. The CDR3 nucleotides read TGTGCCAGCAGTTCCCTAGACCGAACAGATACGCAGTATTCT.

This clonotype was counted a few times. The rearrangement joins TRBV6-1 to TRBJ2-1; D is possibly TRBD2 (6 bases). Germline CDR1 MNHNS, CDR2 SASEGT. The V gene lost 6 bases and the J gene lost 3 bases, with 15 bases spanning the gap. The CDR3 runs 15 residues. The CDR3, as DNA: TGTGCCAGCAGCTTACCGGGACTCCTCTACAATGAGCAGTTCTTC. As protein: CASSLPGLLYNEQFF.

This clonotype has more than one count but fewer than ten. V is TRBV12-3 or TRBV12-4 and J is TRBJ2-7; D is unclear. The CDR3 spans 11 residues. The ends were cut back, 3 bases at V and 6 bases at J, with 6 bases in the middle. The chain's CDR3 is CASSFSLEQYF. DNA of the CDR3: TGTGCCAGCAGTTTTAGCCTCGAGCAGTACTTC.

V and J are TRBV29-1 and TRBJ2-1, with 15 bases matching TRBD2. The J call may be in error: the DNA end matches TRBJ2-7 better. The CDR3 length is 17 residues. Germline V gene data show CDR1 as SQVTM and CDR2 as ANQGSEA. The CDR3 sequence: CSVDGLAGGNPYNEQYF. Written as DNA, the CDR3 is TGCAGCGTTGATGGACTAGCGGGAGGGAACCCCTACAATGAGCAGTACTTC.

This clonotype showed up just a few times. This chain links TRBV7-9 with TRBJ2-7; no clear D. Trimming shortened V by 3 bases and J by 0 bases, and 9 bases separated the two germline ends. The germline CDR1 and CDR2 sequences are SEHNR and FQNEAQ (reference sequence). The CDR3 has 14 residues. The CDR3 sequence is CASSFTASSYEQYF. The CDR3 coding sequence is TGTGCCAGCAGCTTTACGGCCAGCTCCTACGAGCAGTACTTC.

The chain joins TRBV7-9 to TRBJ2-7, with 14 bases lining up with TRBD2. This CDR3 comprises 15 residues. The germline gives CDR1 SEHNR, CDR2 FQNEAQ (reference sequence). V shed 5 bases, J shed 6 bases, and the junction held 6 bases outside the gene matches. For the CDR3, the DNA is TGTGCCAGCAGCCCGGGACTAGCGGGAGAGGGCGAGCAGTACTTC. Translating gives CASSPGLAGEGEQYF.

This clonotype occurred a few times. The chain carries TRBV7-2 and TRBJ2-3; TRBD1 agrees at 8 bases. This CDR3 is 15 amino acids long. Germline CDR1 is SGHTA and CDR2 is FQGNSA. With 3 bases clipped from V and 1 base from J, the junction kept 3 bases outside the gene matches. The CDR3 spells CASSFEGQGTDTQYF. The CDR3 nucleotides are TGTGCCAGCAGCTTCGAGGGACAGGGCACAGATACGCAGTATTTT.

This clonotype was recorded a few times. The chain carries TRBV20-1 and TRBJ2-7; TRBD2 agrees at 13 bases. The length of the CDR3 is 14 residues. The V gene's germline CDR1 is DFQATT and CDR2 SNEGSKA (reference sequence). Trimming took 5 bases from V and 7 from J; bases not matched to a gene: 8. This chain's CDR3 is CSAPRLAGGWEQYF. The CDR3 nucleotides read TGCAGTGCTCCTCGACTAGCGGGAGGATGGGAGCAGTACTTC.

This sequence joins TRBV5-1 and TRBJ2-6; D possibly corresponds to TRBD2 (5 bases). The CDR3 is 16 residues long. Germline CDR1 is SGHRS and CDR2 is YFSETQ. V was clipped by 3 bases and J by 4 bases, with 14 bases between them. The CDR3 loop is CASSSHVGRGANVLTF. DNA of the CDR3: TGCGCCAGCAGCTCCCATGTGGGGAGAGGGGCCAACGTCCTGACTTTC. Full variable domain (remainder filled in from reference TRBV5-1 and TRBJ2-6): KAGVTQTPRYLIKTRGQQVTLSCSPISGHRSVSWYQQTPGQGLQFLFEYFSETQRNKGNFPGRFSGRQFSNSRSEMNVSTLELGDSALYLCASSSHVGRGANVLTFGAGSRLTVL.

The chain is built from TRBV9 and TRBJ2-1, with 9 nucleotides matching TRBD2. The CDR3 loop spans 12 amino acids. Trimming at V came to 3 bases and at J to 11 bases, leaving 3 bases not matched to a gene. CDR1 SGDLS and CDR2 YYNGEE come from the germline V gene. For the CDR3, the DNA is TGTGCCAGCAGCGGGGGGACTAGCAAGCAGTTCTTC. Encoded protein: CASSGGTSKQFF.

The table lists this clonotype with a count of one. The chain recombines TRBV20-1 with TRBJ2-1, with 10 bases identical to TRBD2. V gave up 2 bases and J gave up 14 bases; unmatched junction bases: 9. From germline, CDR1 is DFQATT and CDR2 SNEGSKA (reference sequence). The CDR3 extends over 13 amino acids. For the CDR3, the DNA is TGCAGTGCTAGATCTAGCGGGAGATCCATAGAGTTCTTC. Its translation: CSARSSGRSIEFF.

To note about this clonotype: One junction end disagrees with the germline gene, perhaps due to a read error. The genes are TRBV12-3 or TRBV12-4 and TRBJ2-5; D is unclear. Matching the DNA end better, TRBJ2-7 makes the J call doubtful. The CDR3 contains 14 residues. The CDR3 sequence is CASGLDGAAFEQYF. CDR3 in DNA: TGTGCCAGCGGTTTAGACGGTGCCGCTTTCGAGCAGTACTTC.

V gene TRBV24-1 combines with J gene TRBJ2-1, with 8 bases that match TRBD1. The CDR3 sequence is 15 residues long. Germline assignment: CDR1 KGHDR and CDR2 SFDVKD. J lost 3 bases, V lost 2 bases, and 2 bases had no gene match. The CDR3 sequence: CATSDWTGNYNEQFF. The CDR3 region has the DNA TGTGCCACCAGTGATTGGACAGGGAACTACAATGAGCAGTTCTTC.

This chain uses TRBV12-3 or TRBV12-4 with TRBJ2-1, with 9 positions matching TRBD2. With 6 bases clipped from V and 13 bases from J, the junction kept 4 bases outside the gene matches. The CDR3 contains 11 residues. CDR3 loop: CASSFSGGQFF. Written as DNA, the CDR3 is TGTGCCAGCAGCTTTAGCGGGGGCCAGTTCTTC.

This clonotype has only a few counts. The gene calls are TRBV20-1 and TRBJ2-7; 7 nucleotides line up with TRBD2. The CDR3 totals 12 residues. Losses at the gene ends were 3 bases for V and 6 bases for J; bases not matched to a gene: 5. Looked up from germline, CDR1 is DFQATT and CDR2 is SNEGSKA (reference sequence). The CDR3 nucleotides read TGCAGTGCTAGGGCTGGACTAGGCGAGCAGTACTTC. Its protein is CSARAGLGEQYF.

The CDR3 nucleotides read TGTGCCAGCAGCCAGAGCGGGACCCACACAGATACGCAGTATTTT. Translating gives CASSQSGTHTDTQYF. The chain combines TRBV27 with TRBJ2-3; 7 bases are a match to TRBD2. The germline V gene encodes CDR1 MNHEY and CDR2 SMNVEV (reference sequence). V gave up 6 bases and J gave up 2 bases; unmatched junction bases: 8. The CDR3 has 15 amino acids.

V and J are TRBV6-1 and TRBJ2-7; 12 bases map to TRBD2. Per germline, CDR1 MNHNS and CDR2 SASEGT. V lost 4 bases and J lost 2; bases outside the gene matches: 3. CDR3 size: 15 residues. The CDR3: CASSVLAGGTYEQYF. CDR3 in DNA: TGTGCCAGCAGTGTTCTAGCGGGAGGGACCTACGAGCAGTACTTC.

V usage is TRBV4-1 and J usage is TRBJ2-3; D call uncertain. In germline, CDR1 is MGHRA, CDR2 YSYEKL. The V end lost 3 bases, the J end lost 5 bases, and 18 bases lay between the germline ends. The CDR3 is 16 residues long. The CDR3 sequence: CASSQGSGNRGDTQYF. For the CDR3, the DNA is TGCGCCAGCAGCCAGGGTAGTGGGAATCGTGGAGATACGCAGTATTTT.

This clonotype came up many times. The rearrangement joins TRBV5-6 to TRBJ2-7; the match to TRBD2 covers 8 bases. The CDR3 loop spans 15 amino acids. The J segment lost 2 bases and the V segment lost 4 bases, leaving 8 bases of the junction unmatched. Germline values: CDR1 SGHDT, CDR2 YYEEEE. This CDR3 is CASSEVAGFTYEQYF. CDR3 in DNA: TGTGCCAGCAGCGAAGTAGCGGGGTTTACCTACGAGCAGTACTTC.

This sequence joins TRBV7-2 and TRBJ1-2; TRBD1 matches 9 bases. CDR3 size: 15 residues. Germline lookup yields CDR1 SGHTA and CDR2 FQGNSA. Trimming removed 5 bases from V and 3 bases from J; junction bases left unmatched: 7. The CDR3 nucleotides read TGTGCCAGCAGCCTTGGGACAGGGACCTACTATGGCTACACCTTC. Its translation: CASSLGTGTYYGYTF.

This clonotype was counted only a few times. V usage is TRBV4-1 and J usage is TRBJ2-1; no clear D. Looked up from germline, CDR1 is MGHRA and CDR2 is YSYEKL. Trimming removed 6 bases from V and 5 bases from J, with 20 bases in between. The CDR3 sequence is 16 residues long. As DNA, the CDR3 is TGCGCCAGCAGTCCAACCGACCGATCTAGAGACAATGAGCAGTTCTTC. This codes for CASSPTDRSRDNEQFF.

V gene TRBV9 combines with J gene TRBJ2-7; no definite D call. Germline CDR1 is SGDLS and CDR2 is YYNGEE. This CDR3 is built from 15 residues. Trimming took 4 bases from V and 3 from J, leaving 17 bases between them. The CDR3 spells CASSRDGSNIYEQYF. The CDR3 nucleotides are TGTGCCAGCAGCCGTGATGGATCAAATATCTACGAGCAGTACTTC.

A few counts support this clonotype. This sequence joins TRBV4-2 and TRBJ1-5, with a tentative D call TRBD1 (5 bases). CDR3 length: 15 residues. Germline CDR1 LGHNA, CDR2 YNFKEQ. Deletions cut 1 base from V and 5 bases from J, with 12 bases between. The CDR3 here is CASSQVRVQDQPQHF. In DNA form, the CDR3 reads TGTGCCAGCAGCCAAGTCAGGGTTCAGGATCAGCCCCAGCATTTT.

The rearrangement uses TRBV7-9 and TRBJ2-5; D not certain. CDR3 length: 14 amino acids. Germline assignment: CDR1 SEHNR and CDR2 FQNEAQ (reference sequence). Trimming left V 1 base short and J 5 bases short, with 11 bases between. As DNA, the CDR3 is TGTGCCAGCAGCTTAGAAGGGCTATGGGAGACCCAGTACTTC. This codes for CASSLEGLWETQYF. Full variable domain (remainder filled in from reference TRBV7-9 and TRBJ2-5): DTGVSQNPRHKITKRGQNVTFRCDPISEHNRLYWYRQTLGQGPEFLTYFQNEAQLEKSRLLSDRFSAERPKGSFSTLEIQRTEQGDSAMYLCASSLEGLWETQYFGPGTRLLVL.

This chain connects TRBV12-3 or TRBV12-4 to TRBJ2-4, with D maybe TRBD1 (6 bases). The CDR3 contains 14 residues. Trimming removed 4 bases at V and 7 bases at J, with 14 bases between. The CDR3 loop reads CASSSPGHLNIQYF. The CDR3 DNA sequence: TGTGCCAGCAGTTCCCCGGGACACCTCAACATTCAGTACTTC.